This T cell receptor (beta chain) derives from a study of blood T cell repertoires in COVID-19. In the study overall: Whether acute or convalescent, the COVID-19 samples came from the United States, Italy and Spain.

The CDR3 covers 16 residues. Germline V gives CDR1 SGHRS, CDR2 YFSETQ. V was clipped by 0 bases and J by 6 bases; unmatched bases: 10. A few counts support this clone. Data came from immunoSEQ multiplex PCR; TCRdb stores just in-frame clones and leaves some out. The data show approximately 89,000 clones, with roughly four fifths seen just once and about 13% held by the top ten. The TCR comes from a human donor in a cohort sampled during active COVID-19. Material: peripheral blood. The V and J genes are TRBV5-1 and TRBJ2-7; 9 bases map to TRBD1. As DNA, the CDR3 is TGCGCCAGCAGCTTGGCCTTAGGACAGGGGAAGGCCGAGCAGTACTTC. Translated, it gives CASSLALGQGKAEQYF. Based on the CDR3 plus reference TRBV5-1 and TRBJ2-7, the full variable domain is KAGVTQTPRYLIKTRGQQVTLSCSPISGHRSVSWYQQTPGQGLQFLFEYFSETQRNKGNFPGRFSGRQFSNSRSEMNVSTLELGDSALYLCASSLALGQGKAEQYFGPGTRLTVT.